What follows are 28 T cell receptor beta chains derived from one specimen sequenced in a study of PD-L1 blockade in urothelial cancer. Profiled with immunoSEQ multiplex PCR; TCRdb holds only in-frame clones, not every one. The sample carries 30,000 to 40,000 clones, 65% to 85% recorded once. Sequenced here: PBMCs, sampled around atezolizumab (anti-PD-L1) treatment. The receptors shown here come from a man in his sixties with urothelial cancer.

The chain is built from TRBV27 and TRBJ2-1; TRBD2 aligns across 14 bases. Losses at the gene ends were 7 bases for V and 10 bases for J; bases not matched to a gene: 9. CDR3 length: 15 residues. In germline, CDR1 is MNHEY, CDR2 SMNVEV (reference sequence). In DNA, the CDR3 is TGTGCCAGCACCTCCGGGACTAGCGGGGGACGGGAGCAGTTCTTC. Its translation is CASTSGTSGGREQFF.

J is TRBJ2-4 and V is TRBV5-1, with TRBD2 identical over 7 bases. Germline loops: CDR1 SGHRS, CDR2 YFSETQ. The CDR3 has 15 amino acids. Losses at the gene ends were 0 bases for V and 8 bases for J; bases not matched to a gene: 8. The CDR3 bases are TGCGCCAGCAGCTTGGAGGTGGGGGGGGGAGACATTCAGTACTTC. Translating it yields CASSLEVGGGDIQYF.

This clone was seen a single time. The genes are TRBV9 and TRBJ2-3, with TRBD2 identical over 13 bases. CDR1 is SGDLS and CDR2 is YYNGEE in the germline V gene. The V gene end was trimmed by 2 bases and the J gene end by 5 bases; junction bases not matched to a gene: 2. The CDR3 has 15 residues. The CDR3 loop reads CASSVGLAGEDTQYF. The CDR3 nucleotides are TGTGCCAGCAGCGTCGGACTAGCGGGAGAAGATACGCAGTATTTT.

The chain is built from TRBV7-2 and TRBJ1-1; 12 bases fit TRBD1. The CDR3 is 18 amino acids. The ends lost 0 bases at V and 4 bases at J; junction bases unmatched: 9. Looked up from germline, CDR1 is SGHTA and CDR2 is FQGNSA. The CDR3 sequence: CASSLAAGQGAVGTEAFF. The CDR3 DNA follows: TGTGCCAGCAGCTTAGCGGCGGGACAGGGGGCAGTGGGCACTGAAGCTTTCTTT.

The rearrangement links TRBV6-5 to TRBJ2-7; 7 nucleotides agree with TRBD2. Trimming cost V 0 bases and J 3 bases; bases outside gene matches: 8. This CDR3 spans 16 amino acids. CDR1 is MNHEY and CDR2 is SVGAGI in the germline V gene. The CDR3 coding sequence is TGTGCCAGCAGTTACTCTAGGGCGGGAGAGGGCTACGAGCAGTACTTC. As protein: CASSYSRAGEGYEQYF.

In its sample, this clone was seen once. The CDR3 DNA follows: TGTGCCAGCAGTGAACGGAACAGGGGGACCCAGTACTTC. This gives the protein CASSERNRGTQYF. The gene calls are TRBV6-1 and TRBJ2-5; 7 positions agree with TRBD1. The CDR3 extends over 13 amino acids. With 2 bases clipped from V and 7 bases from J, the junction kept 4 bases outside the gene matches. Germline V CDR1 and CDR2: MNHNS, SASEGT.

The rearrangement uses TRBV28 and TRBJ2-7; 7 nucleotides agree with TRBD1. The CDR3 has 11 amino acids. Germline-derived CDR1 and CDR2 are MDHEN and SYDVKM. J gave up 5 bases and V 5 bases, and 0 bases lay outside the gene matches. The CDR3 region has the DNA TGTGCCAGCAGTGGGACAGACGAGCAGTACTTC. This gives the protein CASSGTDEQYF.

V is TRBV11-2 and J is TRBJ1-2; D is perhaps TRBD1 (5 bases). This CDR3 region has 13 residues. CDR1 is SGHAT and CDR2 is FQNNGV in the germline V gene. The V end was cut by 3 bases, the J end by 8 bases, with 13 bases between. CDR3 protein: CASSFGQGGGYTF. The DNA of the CDR3 is TGTGCCAGCAGCTTCGGGCAGGGAGGAGGCTACACCTTC.

The chain recombines TRBV4-1 with TRBJ2-3; D is perhaps TRBD2 (6 bases). V was pared by 5 bases and J by 1 base, with 16 bases between. The germline CDR1 and CDR2 sequences are MGHRA and YSYEKL. The CDR3 runs to 16 residues. The chain's CDR3 is CASSTPVREGTDTQYF. The CDR3 bases are TGCGCCAGCAGCACCCCCGTCAGGGAGGGCACAGATACGCAGTATTTT.

The genes are TRBV19 and TRBJ2-2; TRBD1 agrees at 7 bases. Looked up from germline, CDR1 is LNHDA and CDR2 is SQIVND (reference sequence). This CDR3 is built from 16 residues. V trimming: 6 bases; J trimming: 0 bases; junction bases outside the gene matches: 7. The CDR3 DNA sequence: TGTGCCAGTAGAGGGACAGACACCTCGAACACCGGGGAGCTGTTTTTT. Translated: CASRGTDTSNTGELFF.

This clone has a single count. The rearrangement links TRBV10-3 to TRBJ1-3, with a weak D call TRBD1 (6 bases). Per germline, CDR1 ENHRY and CDR2 SYGVKD. The V end was cut by 9 bases, the J end by 1 base, with 10 bases between. This CDR3 has 13 amino acids. The CDR3 sequence is CAISTGSGNTIYF. CDR3 DNA sequence: TGTGCCATATCTACAGGGTCTGGAAACACCATATATTTT.

This rearrangement joins TRBV18 to TRBJ1-4, with D possibly TRBD1 on 5 matching bases. The CDR3 covers 15 residues. Germline V gene sequence: CDR1 KGHSH, CDR2 LQKENI. Trimming took off 4 bases at V and 7 bases at J, with 16 bases between the two ends. In DNA form, the CDR3 reads TGTGCCAGCTCACAGGCTGGGGCCCTGGGTGAAAAACTGTTTTTT. Protein: CASSQAGALGEKLFF.

By frequency in the sample, this clone is medium-sized. The chain couples TRBV5-1 to TRBJ1-3; D perhaps matches TRBD1 (6 bases). Germline values: CDR1 SGHRS, CDR2 YFSETQ. The CDR3 is made up of 16 amino acids. The V and J ends lost 4 bases and 0 bases respectively, with 14 bases between them. As DNA, the CDR3 is TGCGCCAGCAGCCCGGACAGCCAGAGCTCTGGAAACACCATATATTTT. It is translated as CASSPDSQSSGNTIYF.

The chain carries TRBV27 and TRBJ2-1, with TRBD1 matching over 9 bases. Germline lookup yields CDR1 MNHEY and CDR2 SMNVEV (reference sequence). The V and J ends lost 6 bases and 4 bases, in that order; junction bases with no gene match: 7. The CDR3 sequence is 15 residues long. CDR3 DNA sequence: TGTGCCAGCAGGATTTCCGGGACAGGGTACAATGAGCAGTTCTTC. Translated, it gives CASRISGTGYNEQFF.

J is TRBJ2-2 and V is TRBV11-1, with 9 nucleotides matching TRBD2. Trimming at V came to 4 bases and at J to 2 bases, leaving 11 bases not matched to a gene. From germline, CDR1 is SGHAT and CDR2 FQDESV (reference sequence). The CDR3 is made up of 18 amino acids. The CDR3, as DNA: TGTGCCAGCAGCTCTAGGGGGCTAGCGGGACGAAACACCGGGGAGCTGTTTTTT. This sequence encodes CASSSRGLAGRNTGELFF. Drawing the rest from reference TRBV11-1 and TRBJ2-2, the complete variable domain is EAEVAQSPRYKITEKSQAVAFWCDPISGHATLYWYRQILGQGPELLVQFQDESVVDDSQLPKDRFSAERLKGVDSTLKIQPAELGDSAMYLCASSSRGLAGRNTGELFFGEGSRLTVL.

The DNA for the CDR3 is TGTGCCAGCAGCTTAGCGATGGGCAGCAACTATGGCTACACCTTC. Its protein is CASSLAMGSNYGYTF. The chain links TRBV11-2 to TRBJ1-2; D is undetermined. The V gene's germline CDR1 is SGHAT and CDR2 FQNNGV. The CDR3 is made up of 15 amino acids. V lost 1 base to trimming and J lost 2 bases, with 11 bases between them.

This chain joins TRBV4-1 and TRBJ2-1, with 9 nucleotides matching TRBD2. The CDR3 is 16 amino acids. The V gene end was trimmed by 4 bases and the J gene end by 8 bases; junction bases not matched to a gene: 12. Per the germline V gene, CDR1 is MGHRA and CDR2 is YSYEKL. The CDR3 DNA reads TGCGCCAGCAGCCCTGCGGGGGCGGGGGGGCTCGATGAGCAGTTCTTC. It codes for CASSPAGAGGLDEQFF.

The gene calls are TRBV28 and TRBJ1-5; tentatively, D is TRBD1 (6 bases). V was pared by 5 bases and J by 1 base, with 9 bases between. The CDR3 totals 14 residues. Germline V CDR1 and CDR2: MDHEN, SYDVKM. Here the CDR3 reads CASSQGGSNQPQHF. Written as DNA, the CDR3 is TGTGCCAGCAGTCAAGGGGGAAGCAATCAGCCCCAGCATTTT.

The J gene is TRBJ1-4, the V gene TRBV7-2; maybe TRBD1 (6 bases). Germline CDR1 reads SGHTA; CDR2 reads FQGNSA. With 4 bases removed from V and 6 bases from J, the gap between germline ends came to 15 bases. CDR3 length: 15 amino acids. The CDR3, as DNA: TGTGCCAGCAGCTCCCTCGGGAGGGGGGATGAAAAACTGTTTTTT. It codes for CASSSLGRGDEKLFF.

This sequence joins TRBV19 and TRBJ2-3, with D unresolved. Looked up from germline, CDR1 is LNHDA and CDR2 is SQIVND (reference sequence). CDR3 length equals 13 residues. Trimming stripped 11 bases from V and 0 bases from J, with 12 bases between. The DNA for the CDR3 is TGTGCCGTGGCAGGTTCTAGCACAGATACGCAGTATTTT. It specifies CAVAGSSTDTQYF. Full variable domain (missing parts from reference TRBV19 and TRBJ2-3): DGGITQSPKYLFRKEGQNVTLSCEQNLNHDAMYWYRQDPGQGLRLIYYSQIVNDFQKGDIAEGYSVSREKKESFPLTVTSAQKNPTAFYLCAVAGSSTDTQYFGPGTRLTVL.

CDR3 sequence: CASSSSGVVGELFF. Here the CDR3 DNA reads TGTGCCAGCAGCTCTTCGGGAGTGGTCGGGGAGCTGTTTTTT. This chain uses TRBV7-2 with TRBJ2-2; D is perhaps TRBD2 (6 bases). V gave up 4 bases and J gave up 7 bases, with 13 bases separating them. The CDR3 contains 14 residues. The germline V gene encodes CDR1 SGHTA and CDR2 FQGNSA. Filled out from reference TRBV7-2 and TRBJ2-2, the complete variable domain reads GAGVSQSPSNKVTEKGKDVELRCDPISGHTALYWYRQSLGQGLEFLIYFQGNSAPDKSGLPSDRFSAERTGGSVSTLTIQRTQQEDSAVYLCASSSSGVVGELFFGEGSRLTVL.

The chain has TRBV12-5 and TRBJ2-6, with 9 bases that match TRBD1. Germline lookup yields CDR1 LGHNT and CDR2 FRNRAP. CDR3 length: 19 residues. The V segment lost 0 bases and the J segment 0 bases; nucleotides outside the gene matches: 6. The CDR3 region has the DNA TGTGCTAGTGGTTTGGTACGGGGACAGGGTTACTCTGGGGCCAACGTCCTGACTTTC. Its translation is CASGLVRGQGYSGANVLTF.

J is TRBJ2-7 and V is TRBV18, with a tentative D call TRBD2 (6 bases). The germline CDR1 and CDR2 sequences are KGHSH and LQKENI. V was cut by 3 bases and J by 2 bases, with 11 bases left in between. The CDR3 is 14 residues long. The CDR3 region has the DNA TGTGCCAGCTCACCCGCCGGGACTGCCTACGAGCAGTACTTC. The encoded protein is CASSPAGTAYEQYF.

The chain recombines TRBV5-1 with TRBJ2-7; D uncertain. Germline assignment: CDR1 SGHRS and CDR2 YFSETQ. This CDR3 is built from 14 residues. The germline V and J ends were trimmed by 0 bases and 5 bases, with 12 bases remaining between them. CDR3 DNA sequence: TGCGCCAGCAGCTTGGCCACTCCTGCGGACGAGCAGTACTTC. It yields the protein CASSLATPADEQYF.

The gene calls are TRBV10-3 and TRBJ2-2; 7 nucleotides line up with TRBD2. The CDR3 runs to 12 residues. With 5 bases clipped from V and 6 bases from J, the junction kept 0 bases outside the gene matches. Germline loops: CDR1 ENHRY, CDR2 SYGVKD. The CDR3 region is CAISSGAGELFF. As DNA, the CDR3 is TGTGCCATCAGTAGCGGGGCCGGGGAGCTGTTTTTT.

Written as DNA, the CDR3 is TGTGCCAGCAGTCCGCTCCTTACTAGCGGGAGTTTCTCAAGCACAGATACGCAGTATTTT. It yields the protein CASSPLLTSGSFSSTDTQYF. The chain couples TRBV28 to TRBJ2-3; 11 bases line up with TRBD2. Losses at the gene ends were 5 bases for V and 0 bases for J; bases not matched to a gene: 16. CDR1 MDHEN and CDR2 SYDVKM come from the germline V gene. CDR3 length: 20 residues.

V gene TRBV30 combines with J gene TRBJ1-4, with D maybe TRBD1 (6 bases). Between the trimmed V and J ends, which lost 2 bases and 5 bases, there was a span of 12 bases. Germline V gene sequence: CDR1 GTSNPN, CDR2 SVGIG (reference sequence). The CDR3 runs 14 residues. For the CDR3, the DNA is TGTGCCTGGAGTCCCCCCGGGACAAATGAAAAACTGTTTTTT. Translated: CAWSPPGTNEKLFF.

This clone occurred once. V gene TRBV7-8 combines with J gene TRBJ2-5; D uncertain. Trimming took 9 bases from V and 1 from J, leaving 9 bases between them. The germline CDR1 and CDR2 sequences are SGHVS and FQNEAQ. This CDR3 region has 12 residues. The CDR3 here is CASSRSQETQYF. The CDR3 DNA is TGTGCCAGTAGTAGGAGCCAAGAGACCCAGTACTTC.